This T cell receptor (beta chain) derives from a study of human thymus T cells. TCRdb's table, derived via immunoSEQ multiplex PCR, lists solely in-frame clones and lacks some. The table has about 78,000 clones, just over 95% seen once; the top ten hold 0.025% to 0.04%. The thymus tissue came from resections taken during corrective heart surgery. Healthy Finnish infants undergoing corrective surgery for congenital heart defects were used as donors. As to this clone: The antigen is unknown.

Study outcomes and limitations: Thymic and blood repertoires showed apparently biased V and J gene usage. In unrelated individuals, thymic repertoires overlapped highly, according to related research.

V lost 2 bases and J lost 7, with 20 bases in between. Germline CDR1 is ENHRY and CDR2 is SYGVKD. The CDR3 contains 16 residues. The sample was thymus tissue. The TCR originated in a boy under two years old with a congenital heart defect but otherwise immunologically healthy. The rearrangement links TRBV10-3 to TRBJ1-1; D possibly corresponds to TRBD1 (6 bases). The DNA of the CDR3 is TGTGCCATCAGTGAGAAGGGGGAGGGCCGACTCCTTGAAGCTTTCTTT. This encodes CAISEKGEGRLLEAFF.